This T cell receptor beta chain was captured by sequencing in a study of cytotoxic CD8 clonotypes in ibrutinib-treated CLL (dated by TCRdb to about 2021). For context, the study as a whole: The cohort had about a dozen relapsed/refractory and 15 treatment-naive patients; fewer than 18 were IGHV unmutated. On average, each sample yielded around 250,000 productive templates and about 100,000 productive rearrangements. Longitudinal samples were obtainable from about 30% of the 86 participants in the trial. Responses were partial in 24 patients and complete in 2; after median about 68 months follow-up, approximately 15 stayed in remission and 12 progressed. All remission and progressive disease samples were collected while patients were still receiving ibrutinib. Cryopreserved peripheral blood mononuclear cells were obtained before treatment, at response, and at either sustained remission or disease progression. Samples at response were collected after a median of about 12 months of treatment, with a range of roughly 6 to 36 months.

Regarding this clone: The target of this receptor is not known. Base quality data are lacking; no much larger clone is found one base away.

Each clonotype received, on average, about 10x coverage in deep resolution sequencing performed on a MiSeq, where the target depth lay between 1 in 1 million and 1 in 200,000 T cells. The immunoSEQ hsTCRB Kit was used to generate the TCR beta libraries. On the study's bioinformatics: ImmunoSEQ Data Assistant and ImmunoSEQ Analyzer were used for data analysis, and V, D and J genes were assigned according to IMGT definitions. Clonality, which ranges from 0 to 1, was calculated by subtracting the normalized Shannon entropy of productive rearrangement frequencies from one. Only overrepresented clonotypes making up at least 0.05% of the repertoire of each patient were included in the public clonotype analysis. Some 13 age-matched healthy donor repertoires from immuneACCESS served as clonality controls. TCRdb's version of the immuneACCESS table is confined to in-frame rearrangements and falls short of the full clone set. An unresolved V gene accounts for under half of the shortfall where checked; the remainder is of unknown origin. V, J and clone size were drawn from that table, and D and trimming were deduced from the DNA. Within this sample are about 140,000 clones, with about 80% of them counted one time only. The ten biggest clones cover 25% to 30% of the sample.

What the research found in general, with its limitations: Baseline clonality exceeded that of age-matched healthy donors and correlated strongly with circulating CD8+ T-cell counts. Public clonotypes were rare and either shrank or stayed stable during treatment, and the rise in clonality at ibrutinib response reflected expansion of private clonotypes. Sustained-remission and progressing patients did not have matched sampling times, and lymph node repertoires were not examined. Clonality increased at ibrutinib response, stayed stable in sustained remission, and fell back toward baseline at progression.

The time point label, as the study defines it: 12 months on ibrutinib. For TCR beta library preparation, roughly 2.2 micrograms of genomic DNA were isolated from cryopreserved PBMCs. Longitudinal blood samples from CLL patients on ibrutinib monotherapy were analyzed using high-throughput TCR beta sequencing. The patients took part in an open-label, single-center phase 2 trial of ibrutinib monotherapy. Sequences were derived from PBMCs, sampled after 12 months of ibrutinib treatment. The receptor comes from a human donor with chronic lymphocytic leukemia.

The sequenced DNA is TGTGCCAGCAGCCAGGGACAGGGGGCGAAGACCCAGTACTTC. It codes for CASSQGQGAKTQYF. The sequence joins TRBV6-1 to TRBJ2-5; 12 bases in between match TRBD1. For CDR1 and CDR2, the germline V gene lists MNHNS and SASEGT. From cysteine to phenylalanine, the CDR3 is 14 amino acids long. The only DNA kept is the CDR3, 42 bases in frame from the first base. At the junction V is shortened by 6 bases and J by 6 bases; bases outside the gene matches: 5.